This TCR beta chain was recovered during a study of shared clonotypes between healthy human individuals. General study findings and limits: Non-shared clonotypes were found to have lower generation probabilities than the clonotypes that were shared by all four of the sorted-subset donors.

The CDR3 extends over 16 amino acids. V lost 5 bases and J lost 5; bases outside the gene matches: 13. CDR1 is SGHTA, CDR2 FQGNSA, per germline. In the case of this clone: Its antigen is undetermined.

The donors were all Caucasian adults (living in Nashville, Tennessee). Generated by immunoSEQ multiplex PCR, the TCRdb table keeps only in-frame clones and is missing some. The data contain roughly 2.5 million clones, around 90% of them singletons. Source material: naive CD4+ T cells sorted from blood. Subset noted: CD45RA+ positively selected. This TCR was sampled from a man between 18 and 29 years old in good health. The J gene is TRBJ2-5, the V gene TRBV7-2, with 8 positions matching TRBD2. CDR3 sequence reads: CASSDQPAGVVETQYF. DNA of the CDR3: TGTGCCAGCAGCGACCAGCCAGCGGGAGTAGTCGAGACCCAGTACTTC.